This T cell receptor beta chain was profiled in a study of T cell responses to AZD1222 COVID-19 vaccine. About the study: The analysis combined second doses at about 4 or about 12 weeks. General study points: Two AZD1222 administrations were followed by greater Spike-specific TCR breadth and depth. Clonal diversity was possibly underestimated; the donors were predominantly white British and more often female. Seropositive AZD1222 recipients at baseline numbered only five or six.

CDR1 MNHEY and CDR2 SVGAGI come from the germline V gene. Trimming removed 5 bases from V and 3 bases from J, with 10 bases in between. The CDR3 runs 13 residues. This clone was found a few times. Its antigen is currently unknown. The data were produced by immunoSEQ multiplex PCR, yet TCRdb's version contains in-frame clones alone and is incomplete. The sample includes over 100,000 clones, 89% of them seen just once. The sequenced sample was peripheral blood, obtained on day 0 of AZD1222 vaccination. The TCR was taken from an adult in good health. The V call is TRBV6-5, the J call TRBJ1-2, with D perhaps TRBD1 (6 bases). CDR3 amino acids: CASSHDRHYGYTF. The CDR3 DNA is TGTGCCAGCAGTCACGACAGGCACTATGGCTACACCTTC.